This record concerns one T cell receptor beta chain sequence. Its specificity is not known. Germline V lookup: CDR1 SGHNT, CDR2 YYREEE (reference sequence). This CDR3 has 14 residues. The sample originates from a study of monozygotic twins with inflammatory bowel disease. General study results and limits: Possibly reflecting limited power, no difference in repertoire similarity was found between concordant and discordant twins. Healthy co-twins, by inverse Simpson, had higher TCRbeta diversity than their siblings with IBD.

Per TCR library, about 3.5 ug of total RNA was used. Template switching was used to attach UMIs, which incorporated a 6-nucleotide sample barcode. With the 5' RACE reads reprocessed, TCRdb shows one record per CDR3 protein and no DNA. The repertoire table contains some 450,000 distinct CDR3 sequences. Sequencing was done on a sample of blood. V is TRBV5-4 and J is TRBJ1-3. The TCR sequence derives from a human donor with ulcerative colitis or Crohn's disease, or a healthy co-twin of an affected twin (not recorded which). The CDR3 sequence: CASSFGNSGNTIYF.